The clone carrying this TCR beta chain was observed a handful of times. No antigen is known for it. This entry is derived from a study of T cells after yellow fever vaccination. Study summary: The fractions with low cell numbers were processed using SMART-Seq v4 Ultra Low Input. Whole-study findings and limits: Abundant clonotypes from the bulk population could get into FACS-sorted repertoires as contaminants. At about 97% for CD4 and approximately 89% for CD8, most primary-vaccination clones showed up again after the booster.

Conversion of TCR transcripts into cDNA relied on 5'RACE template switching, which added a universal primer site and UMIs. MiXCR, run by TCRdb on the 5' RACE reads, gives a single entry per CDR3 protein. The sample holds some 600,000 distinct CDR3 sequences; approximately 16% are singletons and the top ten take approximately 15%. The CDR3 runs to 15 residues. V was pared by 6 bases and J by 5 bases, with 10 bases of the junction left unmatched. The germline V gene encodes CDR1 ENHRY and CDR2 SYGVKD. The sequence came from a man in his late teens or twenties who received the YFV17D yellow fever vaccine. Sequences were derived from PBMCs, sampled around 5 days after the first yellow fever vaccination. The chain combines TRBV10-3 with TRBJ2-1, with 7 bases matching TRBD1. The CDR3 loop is CAISAPAGTDNEQFF. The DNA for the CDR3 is TGTGCCATCAGCGCCCCCGCCGGGACAGACAATGAGCAGTTCTTC.